The 11 T cell receptor beta chains presented below share a single source sample, sequenced in a study of beta chain features in type 1 diabetes (dated by TCRdb to 2016 to 2019). Libraries were made using the immunoSEQ multiplex PCR assay. All of the isolated RNA was reverse transcribed with the High Capacity cDNA Reverse Transcription Kit, so expressed TCRB transcripts were sequenced. TCRdb retrieved this table from immuneACCESS and kept in-frame rearrangements only. Not all clones are present; in checked studies, unresolved V genes account for under half, and no reason is known for the remainder. The sample includes 310,000 or so clones, with roughly 9.6% observed a single time. The ten largest make up over 0.015% of the sample. The sequencing sample was made of naive CD4+ T cells from blood. The cell subset or site label for this specimen denotes: true naive CD4+ T cells. The receptors come from a woman aged 25 to 39 in good health.

The chain combines TRBV28 with TRBJ2-5; 9 positions match TRBD1. This CDR3 is built from 16 residues. With V trimmed by 2 bases and J by 1 base, 5 bases remained unmatched. Per the germline V gene, CDR1 is MDHEN and CDR2 is SYDVKM. CDR3 nucleotide sequence: TGTGCCAGCAGTTTAAGGGGACAGGGCCTCCAAGAGACCCAGTACTTC. This sequence encodes CASSLRGQGLQETQYF.

This clone appeared a few times. The chain carries TRBV5-8 and TRBJ2-3; 8 bases line up with TRBD2. Trimming cost V 2 bases and J 8 bases; bases outside gene matches: 19. The germline V gene has CDR1 SGHTS and CDR2 YDEGEE. This CDR3 contains 18 residues. The CDR3 DNA follows: TGTGCCAGCAGCTTCATGGCGGGAGGCGCCACATTAGTGGTTACGCAGTATTTT. As protein: CASSFMAGGATLVVTQYF.

This clone has only a few counts. The chain combines TRBV10-3 with TRBJ2-1; 8 nucleotides align to TRBD1. Germline CDR1 is ENHRY and CDR2 is SYGVKD. Trimming took 2 bases from V and 6 from J; bases not matched to a gene: 6. CDR3 length: 15 amino acids. CDR3 nucleotide sequence: TGTGCCATCAGTGAGCGGCAGGGGGCAGGCAATGAGCAGTTCTTC. Its protein product is CAISERQGAGNEQFF.

This chain connects TRBV30 to TRBJ2-2; 7 bases fit TRBD1. V was clipped by 7 bases and J by 4 bases; unmatched bases: 6. Germline V gene lookup returns CDR1 GTSNPN and CDR2 SVGIG (reference sequence). There are 13 residues in the CDR3. DNA of the CDR3: TGTGCCTTCCAGGGGGTCGGCACCGGGGAGCTGTTTTTT. Translation: CAFQGVGTGELFF.

The chain carries TRBV25-1 and TRBJ2-5; perhaps TRBD2 as D (6 bases). In germline, CDR1 is MGHDK, CDR2 SYGVNS. The CDR3 is 13 residues long. Trimming cost V 4 bases and J 4 bases, with 10 bases left between them. This chain's CDR3 is CASSVEGSETQYF. DNA for the CDR3: TGTGCCAGCAGTGTGGAGGGTTCAGAGACCCAGTACTTC. Supplemented by reference TRBV25-1 and TRBJ2-5, the full variable domain reads EADIYQTPRYLVIGTGKKITLECSQTMGHDKMYWYQQDPGMELHLIHYSYGVNSTEKGDLSSESTVSRIRTEHFPLTLESARPSHTSQYLCASSVEGSETQYFGPGTRLLVL.

This clone was seen more than once but under ten times. The chain employs TRBV7-2 and TRBJ2-1; 9 bases align to TRBD2. CDR3 length equals 16 residues. CDR1 and CDR2 from the germline V gene are SGHTA and FQGNSA. V trimming: 4 bases; J trimming: 7 bases; junction bases outside the gene matches: 11. The CDR3, as DNA: TGTGCCAGCAGCTCCCGTGCTAGCGGGATAGGAAATGAGCAGTTCTTC. It codes for CASSSRASGIGNEQFF.

In its sample, this clone was seen a few times. The CDR3 spells CASSFGRDNYEQYF. In nucleotides, the CDR3 is TGTGCCAGCAGTTTTGGCCGGGACAACTACGAGCAGTACTTC. This sequence joins TRBV2 and TRBJ2-7, with D possibly matching TRBD1 (6 bases). Germline V lookup: CDR1 SNHLY, CDR2 FYNNEI. The V end lost 5 bases, the J end lost 3 bases, and 14 bases lay between the germline ends. The CDR3 is 14 residues long. The whole variable domain, remainder taken from reference TRBV2 and TRBJ2-7, is EPEVTQTPSHQVTQMGQEVILRCVPISNHLYFYWYRQILGQKVEFLVSFYNNEISEKSEIFDDQFSVERPDGSNFTLKIRSTKLEDSAMYFCASSFGRDNYEQYFGPGTRLTVT.

This clone appeared a few times. The V call is TRBV7-3, the J call TRBJ2-5; tentatively, D is TRBD2 (6 bases). The CDR3 spans 13 residues. V lost 4 bases and J 5 bases, leaving 11 bases between the germline ends. Germline V gene data show CDR1 as SGHTA and CDR2 as FQGTGA. The DNA for the CDR3 is TGTGCCAGCAGCTGGACGGAGGGGGAGACCCAGTACTTC. Translating it yields CASSWTEGETQYF. The full variable domain, rest sourced from reference TRBV7-3 and TRBJ2-5, is GAGVSQTPSNKVTEKGKYVELRCDPISGHTALYWYRQSLGQGPEFLIYFQGTGAADDSGLPNDRFFAVRPEGSVSTLKIQRTERGDSAVYLCASSWTEGETQYFGPGTRLLVL.

A few counts support this clone. This sample also contains other DNA sequences that code for the same CDR3. The chain employs TRBV18 and TRBJ2-6, with D hard to call. V lost 4 bases and J lost 0, with 7 bases in between. Germline assignment: CDR1 KGHSH and CDR2 LQKENI. The CDR3 contains 15 residues. The CDR3 protein is CASSLTGSGANVLTF. CDR3 nucleotide sequence: TGTGCCAGCTCACTGACGGGCTCTGGGGCCAACGTCCTGACTTTC. The full variable domain, with the rest looked up from reference TRBV18 and TRBJ2-6, is NAGVMQNPRHLVRRRGQEARLRCSPMKGHSHVYWYRQLPEEGLKFMVYLQKENIIDESGMPKERFSAEFPKEGPSILRIQQVVRGDSAAYFCASSLTGSGANVLTFGAGSRLTVL.

This clone has only a few counts. The chain recombines TRBV5-8 with TRBJ2-5, with D unclear. This CDR3 is 11 amino acids long. Trimming took 6 bases from V and 2 from J, leaving 5 bases between them. Germline V gene lookup returns CDR1 SGHTS and CDR2 YDEGEE. CDR3 in DNA: TGTGCCAGCAACCGGCAAGAGACCCAGTACTTC. This sequence encodes CASNRQETQYF.

The chain joins TRBV30 to TRBJ1-4; D unclear. The CDR3 spans 14 residues. V lost 0 bases and J lost 6, with 11 bases in between. Germline loops: CDR1 GTSNPN, CDR2 SVGIG (reference sequence). DNA for the CDR3: TGTGCCTGGAGTGTTTCCCCAGTCGATGAAAAACTGTTTTTT. Translated, it gives CAWSVSPVDEKLFF.